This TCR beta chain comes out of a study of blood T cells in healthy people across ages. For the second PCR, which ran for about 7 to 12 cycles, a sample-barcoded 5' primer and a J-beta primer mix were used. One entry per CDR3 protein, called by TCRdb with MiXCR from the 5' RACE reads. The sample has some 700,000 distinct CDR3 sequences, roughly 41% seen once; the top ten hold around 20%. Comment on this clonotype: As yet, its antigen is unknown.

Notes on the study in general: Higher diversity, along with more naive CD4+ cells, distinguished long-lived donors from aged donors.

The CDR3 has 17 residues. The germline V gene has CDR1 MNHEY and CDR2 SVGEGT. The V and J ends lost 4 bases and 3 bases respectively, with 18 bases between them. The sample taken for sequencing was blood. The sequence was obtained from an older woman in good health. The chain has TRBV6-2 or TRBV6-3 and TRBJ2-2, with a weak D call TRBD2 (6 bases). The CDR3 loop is CASSFRFVAADTGELFF. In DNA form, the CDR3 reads TGTGCCAGCAGTTTTCGCTTTGTAGCGGCAGACACCGGGGAGCTGTTTTTT.